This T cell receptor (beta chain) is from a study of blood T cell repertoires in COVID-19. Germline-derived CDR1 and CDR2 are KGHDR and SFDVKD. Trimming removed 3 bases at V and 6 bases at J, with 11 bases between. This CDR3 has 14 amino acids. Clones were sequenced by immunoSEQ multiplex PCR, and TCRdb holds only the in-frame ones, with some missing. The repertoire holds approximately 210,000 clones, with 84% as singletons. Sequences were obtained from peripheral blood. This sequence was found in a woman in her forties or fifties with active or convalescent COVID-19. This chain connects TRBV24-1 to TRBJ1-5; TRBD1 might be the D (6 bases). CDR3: CATSDGSRGQPQHF. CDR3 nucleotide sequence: TGTGCCACCAGTGATGGGAGCAGGGGTCAGCCCCAGCATTTT.